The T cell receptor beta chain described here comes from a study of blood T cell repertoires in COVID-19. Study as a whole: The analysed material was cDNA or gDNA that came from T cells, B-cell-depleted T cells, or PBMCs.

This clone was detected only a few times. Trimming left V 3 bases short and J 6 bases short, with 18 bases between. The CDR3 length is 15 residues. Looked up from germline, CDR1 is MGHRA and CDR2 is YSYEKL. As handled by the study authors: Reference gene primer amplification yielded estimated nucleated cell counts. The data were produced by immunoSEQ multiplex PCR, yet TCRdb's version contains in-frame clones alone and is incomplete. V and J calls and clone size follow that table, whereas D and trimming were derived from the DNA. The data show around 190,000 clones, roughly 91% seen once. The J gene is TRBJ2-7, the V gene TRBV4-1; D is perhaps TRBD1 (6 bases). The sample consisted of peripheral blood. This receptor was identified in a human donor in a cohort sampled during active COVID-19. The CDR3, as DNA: TGCGCCAGCAGCCATAGGACAGACTCAGCCTCCGAGCAGTACTTC. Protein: CASSHRTDSASEQYF.